This entry concerns a single T cell receptor (beta chain). V lost 0 bases to trimming and J lost 2 bases; unmatched junction nucleotides: 6. The germline V gene encodes CDR1 SGDLS and CDR2 YYNGEE. There are 17 residues in the CDR3. These data come from a study of technical replicates of blood from a few donors. Produced via immunoSEQ multiplex PCR; TCRdb's table is partial and in-frame only. The profile shows around 76,000 clones, roughly 92% of them singletons. Sequenced input: T cells isolated from PBMCs. The chain uses TRBV9 and TRBJ2-3, with TRBD2 matching over 10 bases. This sequence was found in a human donor in good health. The CDR3 is CASSVGVLAGYTDTQYF. The DNA for the CDR3 is TGTGCCAGCAGCGTAGGGGTACTAGCGGGATACACAGATACGCAGTATTTT.